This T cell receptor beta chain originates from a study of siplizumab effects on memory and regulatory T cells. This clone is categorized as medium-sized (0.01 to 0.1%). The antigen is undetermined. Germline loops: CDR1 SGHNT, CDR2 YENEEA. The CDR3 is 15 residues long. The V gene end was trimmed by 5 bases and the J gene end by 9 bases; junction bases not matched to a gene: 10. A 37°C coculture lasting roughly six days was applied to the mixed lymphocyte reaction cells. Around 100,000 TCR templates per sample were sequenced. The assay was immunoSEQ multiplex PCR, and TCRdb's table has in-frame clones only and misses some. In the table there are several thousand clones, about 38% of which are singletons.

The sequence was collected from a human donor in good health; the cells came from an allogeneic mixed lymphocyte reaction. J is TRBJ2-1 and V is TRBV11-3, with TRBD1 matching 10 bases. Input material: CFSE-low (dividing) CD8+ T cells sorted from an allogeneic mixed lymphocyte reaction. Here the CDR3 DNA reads TGTGCCAGCAGCACACGGGACAGGGGAGGTTCTGAGCAGTTCTTC. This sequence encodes CASSTRDRGGSEQFF. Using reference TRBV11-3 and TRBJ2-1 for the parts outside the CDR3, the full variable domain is EAGVVQSPRYKIIEKKQPVAFWCNPISGHNTLYWYLQNLGQGPELLIRYENEEAVDDSQLPKDRFSAERLKGVDSTLKIQPAELGDSAVYLCASSTRDRGGSEQFFGPGTRLTVL.